This TCR beta chain was documented in a study of patients and donors after allogeneic stem cell transplantation. CDR1 is SGHAT and CDR2 is FQNNGV in the germline V gene. There are 17 residues in the CDR3. V dropped 3 bases and J dropped 3; count of bases not matched to a gene: 10. TCRdb reprocessed the RT-PCR reads with MiXCR, giving one entry per CDR3 protein. The sample consists of roughly 200,000 distinct CDR3 sequences, about 37% of them appearing once. This clonotype was obtained from a human donor who was either an allogeneic HSCT recipient or a stem cell or donor lymphocyte infusion donor (not recorded which). It is not recorded whose cells these are; they may come from a transplant donor. The chain recombines TRBV11-2 with TRBJ2-3; 9 nucleotides match TRBD1. The source material was blood, either unsorted or a sorted T cell fraction (not recorded which). CDR3 DNA sequence: TGTGCCAGCAGCTTCGAATCTCCCGGGACAGGGACAGATACGCAGTATTTT. Translation gives CASSFESPGTGTDTQYF.